The T cell receptor (beta chain) described here comes from a study of T cell changes during pregnancy in multiple sclerosis. V was clipped by 3 bases and J by 2 bases, with 16 bases between them. The CDR3 has 16 residues. Germline values: CDR1 SGHVS, CDR2 FQNEAQ. Profiling relied on immunoSEQ multiplex PCR, and the TCRdb table lists in-frame clones only, not all of them. Of about 60,000 clones listed, 85% to 95% were seen once; the top ten hold 0.75% to 0.95%. The sequences come from peripheral blood, collected in the first trimester of pregnancy. The origin of this receptor is a female donor with multiple sclerosis, enrolled in a pregnancy study. The chain has TRBV7-8 and TRBJ1-1, with a tentative D call TRBD1 (5 bases). DNA of the CDR3: TGTGCCAGCAGCTTCCCCGATACAGGACCTAACACTGAAGCTTTCTTT. Translating gives CASSFPDTGPNTEAFF.